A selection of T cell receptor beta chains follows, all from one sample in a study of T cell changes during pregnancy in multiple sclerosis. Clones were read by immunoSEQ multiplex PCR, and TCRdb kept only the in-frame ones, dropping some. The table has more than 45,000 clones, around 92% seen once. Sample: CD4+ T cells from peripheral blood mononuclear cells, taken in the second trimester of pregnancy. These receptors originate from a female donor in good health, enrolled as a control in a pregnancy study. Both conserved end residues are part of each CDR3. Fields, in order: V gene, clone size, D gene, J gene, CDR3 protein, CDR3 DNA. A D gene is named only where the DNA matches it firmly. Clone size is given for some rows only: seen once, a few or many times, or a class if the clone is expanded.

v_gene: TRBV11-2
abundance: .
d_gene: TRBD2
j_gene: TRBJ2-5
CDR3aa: CASRAEGLAGVTTQYF
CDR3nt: TGTGCCAGCAGGGCGGAGGGACTAGCGGGGGTTACTACCCAGTACTTC

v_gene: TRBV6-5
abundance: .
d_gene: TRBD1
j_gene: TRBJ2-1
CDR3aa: CASSYPGQGSSKQFF
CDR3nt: TGTGCCAGCAGTTACCCGGGACAGGGGTCGTCCAAGCAGTTCTTC

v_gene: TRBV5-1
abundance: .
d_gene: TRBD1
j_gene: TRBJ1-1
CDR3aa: CASSLVAGTGGGRNTEAFF
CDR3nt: TGCGCCAGCAGCTTGGTTGCCGGGACAGGGGGTGGTAGGAACACTGAAGCTTTCTTT

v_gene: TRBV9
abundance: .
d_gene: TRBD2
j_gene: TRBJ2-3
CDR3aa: CASTSGSADTQYF
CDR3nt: TGTGCCAGCACTAGCGGGAGTGCAGATACGCAGTATTTT

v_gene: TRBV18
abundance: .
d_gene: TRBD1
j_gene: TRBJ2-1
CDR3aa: CASSPQGTGSHEQFF
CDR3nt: TGTGCCAGCTCACCACAGGGGACAGGGAGCCATGAGCAGTTCTTC

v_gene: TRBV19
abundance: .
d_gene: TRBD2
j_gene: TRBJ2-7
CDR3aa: CASSIDPRTSAEQYF
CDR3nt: TGTGCCAGTAGTATAGACCCCAGGACTAGCGCCGAGCAGTACTTC

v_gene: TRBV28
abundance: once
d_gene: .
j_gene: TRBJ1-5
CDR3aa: CASSPGGYSNQPQHF
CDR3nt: TGTGCCAGCAGCCCCGGGGGATATAGCAATCAGCCCCAGCATTTT

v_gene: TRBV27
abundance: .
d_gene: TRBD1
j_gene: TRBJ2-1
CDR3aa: CASSLWDRGPTAEFF
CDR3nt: TGTGCCAGCAGTTTATGGGACAGGGGGCCTACAGCAGAGTTCTTC

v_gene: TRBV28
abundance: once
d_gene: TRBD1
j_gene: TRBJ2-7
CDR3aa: CASSAGGILDYEQYF
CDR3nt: TGTGCCAGCAGTGCAGGGGGCATTTTAGACTACGAGCAGTACTTC

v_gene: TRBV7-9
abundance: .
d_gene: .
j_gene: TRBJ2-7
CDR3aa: CASSPIYEQYF
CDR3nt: TGTGCCAGCAGCCCCATCTACGAGCAGTACTTC

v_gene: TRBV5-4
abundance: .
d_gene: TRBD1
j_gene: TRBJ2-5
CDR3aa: CASSWDRGEETQYF
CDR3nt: TGTGCCAGCAGCTGGGACAGGGGGGAAGAGACCCAGTACTTC

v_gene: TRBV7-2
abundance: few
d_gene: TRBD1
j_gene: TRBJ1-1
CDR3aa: CASSGQGAFEAFF
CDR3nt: TGTGCCAGCAGCGGACAGGGGGCTTTTGAAGCTTTCTTT

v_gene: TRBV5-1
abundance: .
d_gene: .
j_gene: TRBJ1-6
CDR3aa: CASSLTGGNSPLHF
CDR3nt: TGCGCCAGCAGCTTAACAGGTGGGAATTCACCCCTCCACTTT

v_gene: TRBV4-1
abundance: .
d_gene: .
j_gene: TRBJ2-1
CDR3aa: CASSQRDRESYNEQFF
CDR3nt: TGCGCCAGCAGCCAACGAGACAGAGAGTCCTACAATGAGCAGTTCTTC